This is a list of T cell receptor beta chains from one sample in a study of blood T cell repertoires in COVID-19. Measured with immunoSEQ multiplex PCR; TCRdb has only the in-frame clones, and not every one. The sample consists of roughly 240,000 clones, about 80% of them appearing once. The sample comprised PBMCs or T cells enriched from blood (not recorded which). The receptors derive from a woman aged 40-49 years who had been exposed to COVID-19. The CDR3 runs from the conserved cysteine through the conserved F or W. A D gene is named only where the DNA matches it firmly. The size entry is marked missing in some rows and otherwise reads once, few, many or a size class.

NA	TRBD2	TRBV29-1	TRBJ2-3	TGCAGCGTTGAAGGACTAGCGGGGGGAACAGATACGCAGTATTTT	CSVEGLAGGTDTQYF
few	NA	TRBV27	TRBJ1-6	TGTGCCAGCAGTTTAGAGGGGACACATTCACCCCTCCACTTT	CASSLEGTHSPLHF
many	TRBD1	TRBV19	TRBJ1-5	TGTGCTTCATTTGGGGCAGGGGGCCCCAATCAGCCCCAGCATTTT	CASFGAGGPNQPQHF
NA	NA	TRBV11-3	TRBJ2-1	TGTGCCAGCAGCCCCGGAGCCACTAGCTTTGAGCAGTTCTTC	CASSPGATSFEQFF
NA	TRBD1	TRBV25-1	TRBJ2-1	TGTGCCAGCAGTGAATGGGGACAGGCGACTTACAATGAGCAGTTCTTC	CASSEWGQATYNEQFF
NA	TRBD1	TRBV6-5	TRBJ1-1	TGTGCCAGCAGACCAAGCGGCTCGGACAGGGGTAAAGCTTTCTTT	CASRPSGSDRGKAFF
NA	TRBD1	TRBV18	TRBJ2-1	TGTGCCAGCTCAGAAGAAGTAACCGGGACAGGGAGTCCCTATGAGCAGTTCTTC	CASSEEVTGTGSPYEQFF
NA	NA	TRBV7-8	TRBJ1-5	TGTGCCAGCAGCTTAGCGCATGGGGCGCGGGATAGCAATCAGCCCCAGCATTTT	CASSLAHGARDSNQPQHF
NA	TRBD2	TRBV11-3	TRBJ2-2	TGTGCCAGCAGCCCGCTGGGCGGGGGAAGGGGGGAGCTGTTTTTT	CASSPLGGGRGELFF
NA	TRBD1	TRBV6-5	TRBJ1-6	TGTGCCAGCAGCGAGGGACAGAATCTCCACTTT	CASSEGQNLHF
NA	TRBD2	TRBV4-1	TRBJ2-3	TGCGCCAGCAGCCAAGATCGGGGGGGTACAGATACGCAGTATTTT	CASSQDRGGTDTQYF
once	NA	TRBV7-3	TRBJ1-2	TGTGCCAGCAGTCCCGCGGGGAGGGACGGCTACACCTTC	CASSPAGRDGYTF
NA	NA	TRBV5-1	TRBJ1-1	TGCGCCAGCAGCCCGGTCGGGGGTTACACTGAAGCTTTCTTT	CASSPVGGYTEAFF
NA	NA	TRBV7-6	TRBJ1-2	TGTGCCAGCAGCTTAGGGGCAGGTTATGGCTACACCTTC	CASSLGAGYGYTF
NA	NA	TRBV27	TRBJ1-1	TGTGCCAGCAGTTTTACAGGGTTGAACACTGAAGCTTTCTTT	CASSFTGLNTEAFF
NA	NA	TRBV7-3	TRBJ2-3	TGTGCCAGCAGCTTAACCTCGAAATTATTCCAAGGGGTAAGGGAAGATACAGATACGCAGTATTTT	CASSLTSKLFQGVREDTDTQYF
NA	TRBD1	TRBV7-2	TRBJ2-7	TGTGCCAGCAGCGCGGACAGGGCTTTGGTAGAGCAGTACTTC	CASSADRALVEQYF
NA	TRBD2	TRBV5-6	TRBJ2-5	TGTGCCAGCAGCTTGCGGGGGGTGCAAGAGACCCAGTACTTC	CASSLRGVQETQYF
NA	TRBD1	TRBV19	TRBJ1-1	TGTGCCAGTAGTGGGACAGGGCAAGGCACTGAAGCTTTCTTT	CASSGTGQGTEAFF
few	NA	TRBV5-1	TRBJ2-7	TGCGCCAGCAGGTTGAGTAGGGGCAGCTACGAGCAGTACTTC	CASRLSRGSYEQYF
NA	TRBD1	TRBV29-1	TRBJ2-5	TGCAGCGTTGAAAGACAGGGAAAGACCCAGTACTTC	CSVERQGKTQYF
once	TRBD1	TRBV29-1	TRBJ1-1	TGCAGCGTGGGGACAGGGGGATCCGACACTGAAGCTTTCTTT	CSVGTGGSDTEAFF
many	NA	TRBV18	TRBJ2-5	TGTGCCAGCTCACCCGAAAGTTCAGGGTACCAAGAGACCCAGTACTTC	CASSPESSGYQETQYF
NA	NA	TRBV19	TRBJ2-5	TGTGCCAGTAGTAGTGGAGTCCAAGAGACCCAGTACTTC	CASSSGVQETQYF
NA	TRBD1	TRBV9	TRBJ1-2	TGTGCCAGCAGCGTAGAAAGGACAGGGTATGGCTACACCTTC	CASSVERTGYGYTF
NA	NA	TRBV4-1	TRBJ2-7	TGCGCCAGCAGCCAAGATTCCGGGACAGAGCAGTACTTC	CASSQDSGTEQYF
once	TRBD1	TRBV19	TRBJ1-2	TGTGCCAGTAGACCGGACAGGGGCGAGAACTATGGCTACACCTTC	CASRPDRGENYGYTF
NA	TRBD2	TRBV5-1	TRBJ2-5	TGCGCCAGCAGCCCGGGGGGTACAGAGACCCAGTACTTC	CASSPGGTETQYF
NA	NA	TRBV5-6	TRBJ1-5	TGTGCCAGCAGCTCCGTTGAGGGAAATCAGCCCCAGCATTTT	CASSSVEGNQPQHF
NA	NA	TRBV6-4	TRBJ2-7	TGTGCCAGCAGTGACTCGAGGCGGTCCTACGAGCAGTACTTC	CASSDSRRSYEQYF
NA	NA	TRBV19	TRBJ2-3	TGTGCCAGTAGTATCTCGTACCTAGGAGGAGATACGCAGTATTTT	CASSISYLGGDTQYF
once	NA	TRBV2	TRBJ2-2	TGTGCCAGCAGAGCGACAGATTCGAACACCGGGGAGCTGTTTTTT	CASRATDSNTGELFF
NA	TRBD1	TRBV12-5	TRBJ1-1	TGTGCTAGTGGTACACAGGGGCCTGAAGCTTTCTTT	CASGTQGPEAFF
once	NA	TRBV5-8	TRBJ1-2	TGTGCCAGCAGCTTCCGAACAGCAAACTATGGCTACACCTTC	CASSFRTANYGYTF
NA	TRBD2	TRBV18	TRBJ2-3	TGTGCCAGCTCACCATCTAGCGGAATTAGCACAGATACGCAGTATTTT	CASSPSSGISTDTQYF
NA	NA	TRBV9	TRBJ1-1	TGTGCCAGCAGCGTAGATCCAGAGGGTACTGAAGCTTTCTTT	CASSVDPEGTEAFF
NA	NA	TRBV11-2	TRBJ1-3	TGTGCCAGCAGCGATCGAGTAAGGCCCGGAGGCTCTGGAAACACCATATATTTT	CASSDRVRPGGSGNTIYF
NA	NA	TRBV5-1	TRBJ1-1	TGCGCCAGCAGCTTGGTCGACAGGAGCATGAACACTGAAGCTTTCTTT	CASSLVDRSMNTEAFF
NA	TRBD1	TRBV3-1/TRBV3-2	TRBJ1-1	TGTGCCAGCAGCTTACAGGGGGCCGAATCTGAAGCTTTCTTT	CASSLQGAESEAFF
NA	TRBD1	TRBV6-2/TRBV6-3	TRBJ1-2	TGTGCCAGCAGCGAACAGGGGGCCGGTGGCTACACCTTC	CASSEQGAGGYTF
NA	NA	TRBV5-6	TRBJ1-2	TGTGCCAGCAGCCCGGATACAGGGACCCTCTATGGCTACACCTTC	CASSPDTGTLYGYTF
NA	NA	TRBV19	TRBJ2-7	TGTGCCAGTAGTCCTACCGGTCAGGTGTCCGGGAAGAGGTACGAGCAGTACTTC	CASSPTGQVSGKRYEQYF
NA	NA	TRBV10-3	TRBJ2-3	TGTGCCTCCAAGGGGGGGGCAGATACGCAGTATTTT	CASKGGADTQYF
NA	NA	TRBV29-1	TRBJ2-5	TGCAGCGCCGCCGACAGTTACGAAGGGACCCAGTACTTC	CSAADSYEGTQYF
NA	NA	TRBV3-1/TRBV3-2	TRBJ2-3	TGTGCCAGCAGCCAAGGCCACAGCAATTCCCCTAGCGCAGATACGCAGTATTTT	CASSQGHSNSPSADTQYF
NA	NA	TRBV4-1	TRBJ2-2	TGCGCCAGCAGCCAAGTTTTCGTCCCTTACACCGGGGAGCTGTTTTTT	CASSQVFVPYTGELFF
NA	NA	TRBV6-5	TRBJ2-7	TGTGCCAGCTATTCCCCGGGAAGAACCTACGAGCAGTACTTC	CASYSPGRTYEQYF
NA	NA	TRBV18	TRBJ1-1	TGTGCCAGCTCATTGGGGGGAAGTAACACTGAAGCTTTCTTT	CASSLGGSNTEAFF
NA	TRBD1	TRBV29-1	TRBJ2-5	TGCAGCGTTCCTGGGACAGGCGGGGAGACCCAGTACTTC	CSVPGTGGETQYF
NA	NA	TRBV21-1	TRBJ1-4	TGTGCCAGCATCCCGGGACAGGGACGTGAAAAACTGTTTTTT	CASIPGQGREKLFF
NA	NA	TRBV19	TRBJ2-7	TGTGCCAGTAGTATAGGTAGCGGAGGTTACGAGCAGTACTTC	CASSIGSGGYEQYF
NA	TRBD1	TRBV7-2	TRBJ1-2	TGTGCCAGCGGGGGACAGGGGGCCGCGGGCTACACCTTC	CASGGQGAAGYTF
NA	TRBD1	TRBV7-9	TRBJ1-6	TGTGCCAGCAGCCGGGACAGGGGAGAAATTCCACCCCTCCACTTT	CASSRDRGEIPPLHF
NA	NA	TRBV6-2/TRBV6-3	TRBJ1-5	TGTGCCAGCAGTTACCAAACAGGCAATCAGCCCCAGCATTTT	CASSYQTGNQPQHF
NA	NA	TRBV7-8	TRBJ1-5	TGTGCCAGCAGCTTAGAGGGCAGGGTCCAGCCCCAGCATTTT	CASSLEGRVQPQHF